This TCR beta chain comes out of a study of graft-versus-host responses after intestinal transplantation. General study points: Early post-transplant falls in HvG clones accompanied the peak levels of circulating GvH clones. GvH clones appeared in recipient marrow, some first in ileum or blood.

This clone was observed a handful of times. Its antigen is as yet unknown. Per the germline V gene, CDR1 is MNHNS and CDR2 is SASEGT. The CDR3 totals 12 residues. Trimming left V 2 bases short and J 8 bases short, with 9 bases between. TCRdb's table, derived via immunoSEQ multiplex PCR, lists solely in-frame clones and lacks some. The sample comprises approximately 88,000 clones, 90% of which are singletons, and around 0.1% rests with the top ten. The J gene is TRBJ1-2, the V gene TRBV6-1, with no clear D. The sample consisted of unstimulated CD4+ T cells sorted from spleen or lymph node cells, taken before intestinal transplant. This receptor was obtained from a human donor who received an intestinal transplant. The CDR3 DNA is TGTGCCAGCAGTGAACGGTTCGGGGGCTACACCTTC. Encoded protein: CASSERFGGYTF.